The sequence of this TCR beta chain was determined in a study of shared clonotypes between healthy human individuals. As for the study in general: The study used three CD4 naive, three CD4 memory, two CD8 naive and one CD8 memory plate per donor.

Study observations and caveats: Naive subsets usually exceeded memory subsets in estimated richness. A few donors had around 5% of their naive CD4 clonotypes in common.

This clone showed up just once. The antigen is unknown. J was trimmed by 3 bases and V by 4 bases; bases with no gene match: 11. Germline values: CDR1 SGDLS, CDR2 YYNGEE. The CDR3 runs 16 residues. Naive CD8 cells lacked CD45RO, underwent positive selection for CCR7 and left out terminally differentiated effector memory CD45RA+ cells. Measured with immunoSEQ multiplex PCR; TCRdb has only the in-frame clones, and not every one. The sample yields millions of clones, approximately 94% seen once. This rearrangement joins TRBV9 to TRBJ2-3; 7 positions match TRBD1. The receptor was derived from a man aged 18 to 29 in good health. The material sequenced was naive CD8+ T cells sorted from blood. The CDR3 sequence is CASSSTLKGATDTQYF. The CDR3 DNA reads TGTGCCAGCAGCTCAACTCTTAAGGGGGCAACAGATACGCAGTATTTT.